This TCR beta chain was retrieved from a study of shared clonotypes between healthy human individuals. The germline gives CDR1 SGHNT, CDR2 YYREEE (reference sequence). This CDR3 is 16 amino acids long. Trimming took 4 bases from V and 5 from J; bases not matched to a gene: 8. For sorted subsets, 200 ng DNA per replicate equaled roughly 29,000 T cell genomes. TCRdb's table, derived via immunoSEQ multiplex PCR, lists solely in-frame clones and lacks some. The profile covers a few million clones, with 85% to 95% appearing a single time and approximately 0.4% taken by the ten largest. About this clone: Other nucleotide sequences in the sample specify the same CDR3.

The V and J genes are TRBV5-4 and TRBJ2-2; TRBD2 aligns across 10 bases. The receptor was isolated from a man younger than 35 in good health. Some clones in this sample may be carry-over from other donors' samples. Input material: naive CD4+ T cells from PBMCs. Subset given: CD45RA+ positively selected. The CDR3 DNA reads as TGTGCCAGCAGCCTGGGAACTAGCGGGACGACCGGGGAGCTGTTTTTT. It yields the protein CASSLGTSGTTGELFF.